This T cell receptor beta chain was captured in a study of monozygotic twins with cystic fibrosis. Study context: Libraries were built from 3 to 3.5 micrograms of fragmented DNA using about 16 PCR cycles.

Germline V lookup: CDR1 SGHVS, CDR2 FNYEAQ. The ends lost 6 bases at V and 4 bases at J; junction bases unmatched: 13. The CDR3 has 17 amino acids. Overall study results and limits: Nucleotide-identical clonotype sharing was significantly higher within monozygotic CF twin pairs than between unrelated CF individuals. Shared CDR3 numbers were not associated with age, concordance or severity. V usage most resembled the co-twin in 13 of 16 pairs.

Comment on this clone: The antigen remains undetermined.

Assay: immunoSEQ multiplex PCR; the TCRdb copy retains only in-frame clones and omits some. The sample holds about 9,600 clones, approximately 90% seen once. The source material was blood. V gene TRBV7-6 combines with J gene TRBJ2-7; 12 bases are shared with TRBD1. This TCR derives from a boy between 2 and 10 years old with cystic fibrosis. The DNA of the CDR3 is TGTGCCAGCAGTCCGCGTTACGGGACAGGGGGCGTTTACGAGCAGTACTTC. Translating it yields CASSPRYGTGGVYEQYF.